The source of this T cell receptor beta chain is a study of blood T cells in healthy people across ages. A word on this clonotype: The antigen remains unidentified.

General observations from the study: Long-lived donors had more naive CD4+ cells and higher diversity than aged donors.

Each donor supplied ten milliliters of peripheral blood. Through a sample-barcoded 5' primer and a J-beta primer mix, a second PCR was run for about 7 to 12 cycles. TCRdb redid the calling of the 5' RACE reads with MiXCR, one entry per CDR3 protein. This sample has 1.5 million to 2 million distinct CDR3 sequences, with roughly 27% found just once. The CDR3 has 14 residues. V dropped 6 bases and J dropped 0 bases, with 15 bases sitting between them. Germline V lookup: CDR1 DFQATT, CDR2 SNEGSKA (reference sequence). This sequence was found in a woman younger than 45 in good health. The V gene is TRBV20-1, the J gene TRBJ2-7; D is perhaps TRBD2 (7 bases). The sample was blood. CDR3: CSAGVGGRSYEQYF. Here the CDR3 DNA reads TGCAGTGCGGGGGTCGGGGGGCGCTCCTACGAGCAGTACTTC.